This passage covers 15 T cell receptor beta chains from one sample sequenced in a study of T cells in Graves' hyperthyroidism and ophthalmopathy (dated by TCRdb to about 2019). The library relied on multiplex PCR. Sequencing relied on an Illumina HiSeq 2000. The TCR beta CDR3 regions were amplified from RNA transcripts. The first round of RT-PCR for the TCR CDR3 was performed with the HTBI primer set and the Qiagen OneStep RT-PCR kit. Using fastp at Q25 and MiXCR, TCRdb reprocessed the public reads and kept productive beta chains. Rows are combined by CDR3 protein, so each entry shows the most common genes and DNA. Here the sample has almost 600,000 distinct CDR3 sequences; approximately 14% occur a single time. The top ten clonotypes cover 5.8% of the sample. The specimen sequenced was blood. These receptors all come from a woman aged 30 to 39 with Graves' hyperthyroidism that later progressed to Graves' ophthalmopathy.

The chain links TRBV10-2 to TRBJ1-1; maybe TRBD1 (6 bases). V was clipped by 10 bases and J by 4 bases, with 16 bases between them. The CDR3 has 13 residues. CDR1 and CDR2 (germline): WSHSY, SAAADI. CDR3 region: CAMSQGLGTEAFF. CDR3 DNA: TGCGCCATGTCACAGGGTTTGGGCACTGAAGCTTTCTTT.

This clonotype was seen only a few times. V is TRBV19 and J is TRBJ2-1, with 7 bases identical to TRBD2. The CDR3 sequence is 17 residues long. V lost 2 bases, J lost 3 bases, and 10 bases stayed unmatched. CDR1 and CDR2 (germline): LNHDA, SQIVND (reference sequence). CDR3 residues: CASSIRFSSGDYNEQFF. The CDR3 region has the DNA TGTGCCAGTAGTATACGCTTTTCTAGCGGAGACTACAATGAGCAGTTCTTC.

This clonotype was seen repeatedly, ten times or more. The chain is built from TRBV7-8 and TRBJ1-6; 8 positions match TRBD1. V lost 5 bases, J lost 8 bases, and 17 bases stayed unmatched. The germline CDR1 and CDR2 sequences are SGHVS and FQNEAQ. The CDR3 has 18 residues. In DNA form, the CDR3 reads TGTGCCAGCAGCCCCAGTATAAAAGGACAGGGTAGGGATTCACCCCTCCACTTT. It specifies CASSPSIKGQGRDSPLHF. The full variable domain, with the rest looked up from reference TRBV7-8 and TRBJ1-6, is GAGVSQSPRYKVAKRGQDVALRCDPISGHVSLFWYQQALGQGPEFLTYFQNEAQLDKSGLPSDRFFAERPEGSVSTLKIQRTQQEDSAVYLCASSPSIKGQGRDSPLHFGNGTRLTVT.

This clonotype has a count of ten or more. The chain joins TRBV12-3 or TRBV12-4 to TRBJ1-1; D gene unclear. Trimming removed 3 bases at V and 3 bases at J, with 8 bases between. The CDR3 runs to 13 residues. The CDR3 spells CASSFQTDTEAFF. The DNA of the CDR3 is TGTGCCAGCAGTTTTCAGACGGACACTGAAGCTTTCTTT.

This clonotype was seen many times. The gene calls are TRBV7-2 and TRBJ2-3, with 9 nucleotides matching TRBD2. Looked up from germline, CDR1 is SGHTA and CDR2 is FQGNSA. The CDR3 loop spans 18 amino acids. V gave up 5 bases and J gave up 1 base; unmatched junction bases: 13. CDR3 amino acids: CASSPSGDSGRGTDTQYF. Here the CDR3 DNA reads TGTGCCAGCAGCCCCTCCGGGGATAGCGGGAGAGGCACAGATACGCAGTATTTT.

The table lists this clonotype with many counts. The chain has TRBV12-3 or TRBV12-4 and TRBJ1-3, with TRBD1 as a possible D gene (6 bases). The CDR3 has 15 amino acids. V dropped 3 bases and J dropped 4 bases, with 13 bases sitting between them. Here the CDR3 DNA reads TGTGCCAGCAGTTTTGGGGGCGCGGAGGGAAACACCATATATTTT. Residues: CASSFGGAEGNTIYF.

Ten or more counts support this clonotype. The rearrangement joins TRBV9 to TRBJ2-7; D possibly corresponds to TRBD1 (5 bases). Germline V gene data show CDR1 as SGDLS and CDR2 as YYNGEE. The CDR3 loop spans 12 amino acids. V lost 3 bases, J lost 5 bases, and 9 bases lay in between. The CDR3 region is CASSGGLNEQYF. The CDR3 nucleotides are TGTGCCAGCAGCGGGGGCCTGAACGAGCAGTACTTC.

In its sample, this clonotype was seen a few times. V and J are TRBV7-6 and TRBJ1-3; D is unclear. Trimming removed 0 bases at V and 4 bases at J, with 7 bases between. Germline V gene lookup returns CDR1 SGHVS and CDR2 FNYEAQ. CDR3 length: 14 residues. The CDR3 DNA reads TGTGCCAGCAGCTTAGCGGCTACAGGAAACACCATATATTTT. This encodes CASSLAATGNTIYF.

A few counts support this clonotype. The chain recombines TRBV2 with TRBJ1-1; the D gene is possibly TRBD1 (6 bases). The V gene's germline CDR1 is SNHLY and CDR2 FYNNEI. This CDR3 contains 14 residues. Trimming removed 8 bases from V and 6 bases from J, with 19 bases in between. DNA of the CDR3: TGTGCCAGCGCTAACCGGGACATCACTTCTGAAGCTTTCTTT. Translation: CASANRDITSEAFF.

The CDR3 nucleotides are TGTGCCACCAGCAGAGAGCCAGCCAGCAATCAGCCCCAGCATTTT. Amino acid sequence: CATSREPASNQPQHF. This chain links TRBV15 with TRBJ1-5; no definite D call. From germline, CDR1 is LNHNV and CDR2 YYDKDF (reference sequence). CDR3 size: 15 residues. Trimming removed 0 bases from V and 1 base from J, with 7 bases in between.

This clonotype was seen a handful of times. This chain joins TRBV6-2 or TRBV6-3 and TRBJ2-7, with D hard to call. The germline V gene has CDR1 MNHEY and CDR2 SVGEGT. The CDR3 covers 11 residues. The germline V and J ends were trimmed by 2 bases and 5 bases, with 4 bases remaining between them. The CDR3 nucleotides are TGTGCCAGCAGTTACCCCCACGAGCAGTACTTC. It yields the protein CASSYPHEQYF.

This clonotype was seen a few times. The rearrangement links TRBV24-1 to TRBJ2-1; 7 bases align to TRBD2. Germline loops: CDR1 KGHDR, CDR2 SFDVKD. Trimming at V came to 9 bases and at J to 6 bases, leaving 13 bases not matched to a gene. The CDR3 length is 15 residues. The CDR3 DNA sequence: TGTGCCACCGCCGGGGGGATAGTATCTTCCAATGAGCAGTTCTTC. It specifies CATAGGIVSSNEQFF.

This clonotype was seen only a few times. The J gene is TRBJ2-7, the V gene TRBV6-1; TRBD1 matches 9 bases. The CDR3 contains 16 residues. Germline V gene data show CDR1 as MNHNS and CDR2 as SASEGT. J lost 5 bases, V lost 7 bases, and 15 bases had no gene match. The CDR3 bases are TGTGCCAGCACTAAAGATCGGGGGACAGGGACGGACGAGCAGTACTTC. Encoded protein: CASTKDRGTGTDEQYF.

CDR3 DNA: TGCGCCAGCAGCCAAGACCAGGTCGGGTGGGGCAACCCGCTCGACACTGAAGCTTTCTTT. Its protein is CASSQDQVGWGNPLDTEAFF. The chain joins TRBV4-1 to TRBJ1-1, with D possibly being TRBD1 (5 bases). Trimming cost V 0 bases and J 3 bases, with 26 bases left between them. Germline CDR1 reads MGHRA; CDR2 reads YSYEKL. The CDR3 is 20 residues long.

The table lists this clonotype with a count of one. This chain connects TRBV7-8 to TRBJ2-3, with D perhaps matching TRBD2 (6 bases). Germline CDR1 SGHVS, CDR2 FQNEAQ. V shed 3 bases and J shed 7 bases, with 8 bases lying between them. CDR3 length: 12 residues. The CDR3 sequence is CASSLEGNTQYF. CDR3 nucleotide sequence: TGTGCCAGCAGCTTGGAGGGTAATACGCAGTATTTT.